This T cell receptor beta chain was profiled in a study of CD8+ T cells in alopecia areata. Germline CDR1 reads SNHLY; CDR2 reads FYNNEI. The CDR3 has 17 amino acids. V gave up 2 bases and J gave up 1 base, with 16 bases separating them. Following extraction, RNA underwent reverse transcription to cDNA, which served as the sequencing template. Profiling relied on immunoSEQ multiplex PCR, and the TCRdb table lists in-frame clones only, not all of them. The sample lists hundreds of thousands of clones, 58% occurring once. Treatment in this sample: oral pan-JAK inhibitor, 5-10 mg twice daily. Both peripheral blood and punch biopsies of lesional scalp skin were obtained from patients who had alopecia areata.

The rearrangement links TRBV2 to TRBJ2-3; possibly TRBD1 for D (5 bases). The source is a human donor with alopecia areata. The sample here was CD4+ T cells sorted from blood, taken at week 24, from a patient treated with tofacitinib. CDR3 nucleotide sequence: TGTGCCAGCAGTGAAATTCCCCAGGGCCCTCGCACAGATACGCAGTATTTT. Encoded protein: CASSEIPQGPRTDTQYF.